This T cell receptor beta chain was observed in a study of OX40 agonist ivuxolimab in advanced cancers. Here immunoSEQ multiplex PCR was the method, and the copy in TCRdb shows in-frame clones only, minus some. Counted here are tens of thousands of clones, 81% occurring once; the ten biggest clones make up approximately 4.5%. Germline CDR1 and CDR2: SGHRS and YFSETQ. Trimming pared 5 bases from V and 1 base from J, leaving 12 bases between. This CDR3 contains 14 residues. This sample comprised CD4+ or CD8+ T cells sorted from blood, obtained in a trial of the OX40 agonist ivuxolimab. This clonotype was obtained from an adult with an advanced solid tumor such as melanoma, head and neck, liver or kidney cancer. The chain couples TRBV5-1 to TRBJ1-1, with D perhaps TRBD1 (6 bases). The CDR3 DNA reads TGCGCCAGCAGAGTGGGGGGCGCGAACACTGAAGCTTTCTTT. It yields the protein CASRVGGANTEAFF. The full variable domain, completed using reference TRBV5-1 and TRBJ1-1, is KAGVTQTPRYLIKTRGQQVTLSCSPISGHRSVSWYQQTPGQGLQFLFEYFSETQRNKGNFPGRFSGRQFSNSRSEMNVSTLELGDSALYLCASRVGGANTEAFFGQGTRLTVV.